The clone carrying this TCR beta chain was seen a single time. The record originates from a study of T cell changes during pregnancy in multiple sclerosis. This CDR3 has 14 amino acids. The germline V gene has CDR1 MDHEN and CDR2 SYDVKM. V was pared by 3 bases and J by 4 bases, with 12 bases between. Assay: immunoSEQ multiplex PCR; the TCRdb copy retains only in-frame clones and omits some. This repertoire shows roughly 75,000 clones, approximately 94% found once; its top ten account for just over 2.5%. Material: peripheral blood, obtained after pregnancy. The rearrangement uses TRBV28 and TRBJ1-2; D is undetermined. This sequence originates from a female donor in good health, enrolled as a control in a pregnancy study. The CDR3 DNA follows: TGTGCCAGCAGTTTGTCGAGCCAATCCTATGGCTACACCTTC. This sequence encodes CASSLSSQSYGYTF.